Sequencing of this TCR beta chain was carried out in a study of blood T cell repertoires in COVID-19. Across the whole study: The samples span acute and convalescent COVID-19 from the United States, Italy and Spain. Sample material is recorded as cDNA or gDNA derived from T cells, B-cell-depleted T cells, or PBMCs.

Germline V lookup: CDR1 SGHNT, CDR2 YYREEE (reference sequence). The CDR3 consists of 14 residues. Trimming left V 5 bases short and J 7 bases short, with 19 bases between. In the original analysis: From reference gene primer amplification, estimates of nucleated cell counts were derived. The protocol was immunoSEQ multiplex PCR, while the TCRdb copy is restricted to in-frame clones and leaves out a portion. The V and J calls and the clone size are those of that table, but D and trimming were determined from the DNA. The repertoire holds 14,000 or so clones, with approximately 88% as singletons. The rearrangement links TRBV5-4 to TRBJ2-7, with D perhaps TRBD2 (5 bases). This receptor was taken from a human donor with active COVID-19. The donor label of this sample is uncertain. The specimen was peripheral blood. CDR3 in amino acids: CASSSQRESREQYF. CDR3 nucleotide sequence: TGTGCCAGCAGTTCACAGAGGGAGTCTCGTGAGCAGTACTTC.